A single sample gave rise to the 30 T cell receptor beta chains below, sequenced in a study of T-cell reconstitution after alpha-beta-depleted transplantation in children. Construction of the TCRbeta library involved unique molecular identifiers. TCRdb reprocessed the PCR reads with MiXCR, giving one entry per CDR3 protein. Here the sample spans 550,000 to 600,000 distinct CDR3 sequences, around 23% being singletons. Sample: PBMCs, mostly from graft donor cells, taken 360 days after TCRalphabeta/CD19-depleted stem cell transplant. The source of these receptors is a boy under two years old who had a stem cell transplant for acute myeloid leukemia, so the T cells may come from the graft donor.

This clonotype was seen at least ten times. The chain recombines TRBV29-1 with TRBJ2-1; D gene unclear. Between the trimmed V and J ends, which lost 2 bases and 7 bases, there was a span of 12 bases. Germline assignment: CDR1 SQVTM and CDR2 ANQGSEA. The CDR3 runs to 13 residues. CDR3 protein: CSVEPDRSNEQFF. In nucleotides, the CDR3 is TGCAGCGTTGAACCCGATCGGAGTAATGAGCAGTTCTTC.

DNA for the CDR3: TGTGCCATCAGTGAGAGGGGACTAGCGGTCCCCTACGAGCAGTACTTC. This translates into CAISERGLAVPYEQYF. The chain combines TRBV10-3 with TRBJ2-7; 11 bases line up with TRBD2. The CDR3 contains 16 residues. Germline lookup yields CDR1 ENHRY and CDR2 SYGVKD. V shed 2 bases, J shed 2 bases, and the junction held 5 bases outside the gene matches.

The chain is built from TRBV20-1 and TRBJ2-1; 7 nucleotides agree with TRBD2. V shed 3 bases, J shed 6 bases, and the junction held 14 bases outside the gene matches. There are 16 residues in the CDR3. In germline, CDR1 is DFQATT, CDR2 SNEGSKA (reference sequence). In nucleotides, the CDR3 is TGCAGTGCTAGTTATAGCGGACTAGATGGTTCCAATGAGCAGTTCTTC. Its translation is CSASYSGLDGSNEQFF.

This clonotype was counted ten times or more. This chain connects TRBV11-2 to TRBJ2-5, with D possibly TRBD1 on 5 matching bases. Germline assignment: CDR1 SGHAT and CDR2 FQNNGV. V was cut by 5 bases and J by 4 bases, with 14 bases left in between. The CDR3 covers 14 residues. The chain's CDR3 is CASSPRRQLETQYF. CDR3 nucleotide sequence: TGTGCCAGCAGCCCCCGGCGACAGCTAGAGACCCAGTACTTC.

The J gene is TRBJ2-7, the V gene TRBV7-2, with D possibly TRBD2 on 6 matching bases. Trimming took off 5 bases at V and 5 bases at J, with 19 bases between the two ends. The germline V gene has CDR1 SGHTA and CDR2 FQGNSA. The CDR3 spans 15 residues. The DNA for the CDR3 is TGTGCCAGCAGCCCCGCGGGGCACATTCCCCACGAGCAGTACTTC. As protein: CASSPAGHIPHEQYF.

This clonotype appeared a few times. This sequence joins TRBV7-6 and TRBJ2-7; 7 bases are a match to TRBD2. CDR1 and CDR2 (germline): SGHVS, FNYEAQ. The junction had 8 bases not matched to a gene; V was cut back by 4 bases and J by 2 bases. The CDR3 is made up of 15 amino acids. The CDR3 DNA reads as TGTGCCAGCAGCTCAGTACCGGGACTAACCTACGAGCAGTACTTC. As protein: CASSSVPGLTYEQYF.

The CDR3 sequence: CSASALPPGRTDTQYF. The CDR3 DNA sequence: TGCAGTGCTTCCGCACTCCCGCCAGGGCGCACAGATACGCAGTATTTT. This chain connects TRBV20-1 to TRBJ2-3; a possible D gene is TRBD1 (5 bases). The CDR3 totals 16 residues. CDR1 and CDR2 from the germline V gene are DFQATT and SNEGSKA (reference sequence). V lost 5 bases, J lost 1 base, and 19 bases lay in between.

J is TRBJ2-5 and V is TRBV24-1; TRBD2 matches 9 bases. V lost 7 bases and J lost 2; bases outside the gene matches: 10. This CDR3 is 16 amino acids long. CDR1 KGHDR and CDR2 SFDVKD come from the germline V gene. CDR3 DNA: TGTGCCACCAGCCCAGCAGCGGGGGGTCGACAAGAGACCCAGTACTTC. Residues: CATSPAAGGRQETQYF.

There are many counts of this clonotype. The V call is TRBV13, the J call TRBJ2-1; weak D call: TRBD2 (6 bases). Germline V gene lookup returns CDR1 PRHDT and CDR2 FYEKMQ (reference sequence). The V end lost 8 bases, the J end lost 5 bases, and 13 bases lay between the germline ends. The CDR3 covers 13 residues. The DNA of the CDR3 is TGTGCCAGCCGCGGGGCTAACCACAATGAGCAGTTCTTC. Translating gives CASRGANHNEQFF.

In nucleotides, the CDR3 is TGCAGTGCTAGAGCCCCCAACCGGGGGCAAGAGACCCAGTACTTC. Its translation is CSARAPNRGQETQYF. The genes are TRBV20-1 and TRBJ2-5, with a tentative D call TRBD2 (6 bases). With 1 base removed from V and 2 bases from J, the gap between germline ends came to 14 bases. CDR3 size: 15 residues. Looked up from germline, CDR1 is DFQATT and CDR2 is SNEGSKA (reference sequence).

This clonotype showed up many times. V is TRBV5-1 and J is TRBJ2-1; D is ambiguous. Per germline, CDR1 SGHRS and CDR2 YFSETQ. V lost 4 bases to trimming and J lost 0 bases, with 11 bases between them. The CDR3 sequence is 15 residues long. This CDR3 is CASSMDPSSYNEQFF. The CDR3 DNA reads as TGCGCCAGCAGCATGGACCCCAGCTCCTACAATGAGCAGTTCTTC.

The chain combines TRBV6-5 with TRBJ1-1; weak D call: TRBD1 (5 bases). This CDR3 has 15 amino acids. The V and J ends lost 0 bases and 4 bases respectively, with 12 bases between them. Germline CDR1 and CDR2: MNHEY and SVGAGI. CDR3 sequence (DNA): TGTGCCAGCAGTTACTCGAGCAGGGAGACCACTGAAGCTTTCTTT. It is translated as CASSYSSRETTEAFF.

The DNA of the CDR3 is TGCGCCAGCAGCCAAGTAGGGGGCAAAGAGAGCACGGGGGAGCTGTTTTTT. Residues: CASSQVGGKESTGELFF. The genes are TRBV4-3 and TRBJ2-2; 7 bases match TRBD1. CDR1 is LGHNA and CDR2 is YSLEER in the germline V gene. V lost 1 base to trimming and J lost 8 bases; unmatched junction nucleotides: 13. CDR3 length: 17 residues.

The CDR3 coding sequence is TGCAGTGCTAGGAGCCAGACTAATGAAAAACTGTTTTTT. Its translation is CSARSQTNEKLFF. The chain links TRBV20-1 to TRBJ1-4; D is undetermined. The CDR3 consists of 13 residues. Trimming stripped 3 bases from V and 2 bases from J, with 7 bases between. CDR1 is DFQATT, CDR2 SNEGSKA, per germline (reference sequence).

CDR3 sequence (DNA): TGTGCCAGCAGACCGTGGGCGGTAATGGCCTCGAGCTCCTACAATGAGCAGTTCTTC. Amino acid sequence: CASRPWAVMASSSYNEQFF. This chain links TRBV27 with TRBJ2-1; D gene ambiguous. The length of the CDR3 is 19 residues. Per germline, CDR1 MNHEY and CDR2 SMNVEV (reference sequence). The V end was cut by 6 bases, the J end by 0 bases, with 24 bases between.

This clonotype was recorded at least ten times. The rearrangement joins TRBV7-2 to TRBJ2-5; perhaps D is TRBD1 or TRBD2 (5 bases each). This CDR3 contains 15 residues. Trimming left V 5 bases short and J 5 bases short, with 18 bases between. Germline V gene lookup returns CDR1 SGHTA and CDR2 FQGNSA. CDR3 loop: CASSPYLGRDETQYF. CDR3 DNA: TGTGCCAGCAGCCCTTACCTAGGACGGGACGAGACCCAGTACTTC.

The gene calls are TRBV7-2 and TRBJ2-7, with 7 bases fitting TRBD2. The junction had 8 bases not matched to a gene; V was cut back by 5 bases and J by 7 bases. The CDR3 sequence is 13 residues long. Germline CDR1 reads SGHTA; CDR2 reads FQGNSA. The CDR3 DNA reads as TGTGCCAGCAGCCCGGGACTACTACTGGAGCAGTACTTC. It codes for CASSPGLLLEQYF. Supplemented by reference TRBV7-2 and TRBJ2-7, the full variable domain reads GAGVSQSPSNKVTEKGKDVELRCDPISGHTALYWYRQSLGQGLEFLIYFQGNSAPDKSGLPSDRFSAERTGGSVSTLTIQRTQQEDSAVYLCASSPGLLLEQYFGPGTRLTVT.

In regard to this clonotype: A much larger clonotype is one base distant, so this may be a read error. This is likely a read error, given that the CDR3 carries no conserved phenylalanine or tryptophan at its end. This chain links TRBV6-1 with TRBJ1-3, with D perhaps matching TRBD1 (5 bases). Trimming cost V 5 bases and J 0 bases, with 11 bases left between them. The CDR3 consists of 15 residues. Germline V gene lookup returns CDR1 MNHNS and CDR2 SASEGT. The CDR3 nucleotides read TGTGCCAGCAGTCTGGGACTTGGCTCTGGAAACACCATATATTCT. Amino acids: CASSLGLGSGNTIYS.

This chain joins TRBV20-1 and TRBJ2-1, with 9 bases aligning to TRBD2. This CDR3 contains 16 residues. Trimming cost V 1 base and J 9 bases; bases outside gene matches: 13. The V gene's germline CDR1 is DFQATT and CDR2 SNEGSKA (reference sequence). CDR3 residues: CSARVLEGGGAVEQFF. The CDR3 bases are TGCAGTGCTAGAGTTCTGGAGGGCGGGGGGGCCGTTGAGCAGTTCTTC.

The chain combines TRBV11-1 with TRBJ1-2, with a tentative D call TRBD1 (6 bases). CDR1 is SGHAT and CDR2 is FQDESV in the germline V gene (reference sequence). Deletions cut 2 bases from V and 4 bases from J, with 23 bases between. The CDR3 extends over 18 amino acids. The CDR3 DNA is TGTGCCAGCAGCTTAAGTGGGACCAGGGGTCCAGGGAGCTATGGCTACACCTTC. Its translation: CASSLSGTRGPGSYGYTF.

This clonotype has just a few counts. This chain connects TRBV7-8 to TRBJ2-7; no clear D. Trimming removed 4 bases at V and 3 bases at J, with 13 bases between. Germline-derived CDR1 and CDR2 are SGHVS and FQNEAQ. CDR3 length: 14 residues. The CDR3 nucleotides read TGTGCCAGCAGCTCCAGTATACGCCTCTACGAGCAGTACTTC. Its protein is CASSSSIRLYEQYF.

V usage is TRBV7-2 and J usage is TRBJ1-1; no firm D call. The V end lost 2 bases, the J end lost 0 bases, and 7 bases lay between the germline ends. This CDR3 is built from 14 residues. Germline V gene lookup returns CDR1 SGHTA and CDR2 FQGNSA. CDR3 in amino acids: CASSLSWVNTEAFF. CDR3 sequence (DNA): TGTGCCAGCAGCTTATCATGGGTGAACACTGAAGCTTTCTTT. The full variable domain, with the rest looked up from reference TRBV7-2 and TRBJ1-1, is GAGVSQSPSNKVTEKGKDVELRCDPISGHTALYWYRQSLGQGLEFLIYFQGNSAPDKSGLPSDRFSAERTGGSVSTLTIQRTQQEDSAVYLCASSLSWVNTEAFFGQGTRLTVV.

This clonotype has at least ten counts. The chain links TRBV7-8 to TRBJ1-1, with D unresolved. CDR3 size: 15 residues. The germline V and J ends were trimmed by 5 bases and 5 bases, with 18 bases remaining between them. Germline V gene lookup returns CDR1 SGHVS and CDR2 FQNEAQ. The chain's CDR3 is CASSTSGVKITEAFF. The CDR3 DNA is TGTGCCAGCAGCACCTCCGGGGTGAAGATAACTGAAGCTTTCTTT. The full variable domain, completed using reference TRBV7-8 and TRBJ1-1, is GAGVSQSPRYKVAKRGQDVALRCDPISGHVSLFWYQQALGQGPEFLTYFQNEAQLDKSGLPSDRFFAERPEGSVSTLKIQRTQQEDSAVYLCASSTSGVKITEAFFGQGTRLTVV.

V and J are TRBV20-1 and TRBJ2-1; 8 nucleotides agree with TRBD2. This CDR3 region has 15 residues. Germline V gene sequence: CDR1 DFQATT, CDR2 SNEGSKA (reference sequence). J gave up 7 bases and V 6 bases, and 14 bases lay outside the gene matches. The CDR3 loop is CSARGLRGASNEQFF. The CDR3 nucleotides read TGCAGTGCCCGCGGGTTGCGGGGGGCCTCTAATGAGCAGTTCTTC.

The genes are TRBV5-4 and TRBJ2-1, with 10 bases lining up with TRBD1. Trimming at V came to 0 bases and at J to 1 base, leaving 4 bases not matched to a gene. The CDR3 spans 17 residues. Per germline, CDR1 SGHNT and CDR2 YYREEE (reference sequence). CDR3 sequence: CASSLGDRGSSYNEQFF. The CDR3 nucleotides read TGTGCCAGCAGCTTGGGGGACAGGGGTTCATCCTACAATGAGCAGTTCTTC.

CDR3 residues: CSASTGETQYF. The CDR3 region has the DNA TGCAGTGCTAGTACGGGGGAGACCCAGTACTTC. The chain employs TRBV20-1 and TRBJ2-5; D is possibly TRBD2 (5 bases). This CDR3 has 11 amino acids. The V and J ends lost 3 bases and 5 bases respectively, with 7 bases between them. Germline lookup yields CDR1 DFQATT and CDR2 SNEGSKA (reference sequence).

The gene calls are TRBV4-1 and TRBJ1-2; 7 nucleotides match TRBD1. Germline V gene data show CDR1 as MGHRA and CDR2 as YSYEKL. The CDR3 is 14 residues long. V shed 4 bases, J shed 4 bases, and the junction held 6 bases outside the gene matches. The DNA of the CDR3 is TGCGCCAGCAGCCGAATGACAGGGTCCTATGGCTACACCTTC. Residues: CASSRMTGSYGYTF.

J is TRBJ1-1 and V is TRBV14, with D perhaps matching TRBD1 (6 bases). CDR3 size: 14 residues. The germline V gene has CDR1 SGHDN and CDR2 FVKESK. Between the trimmed V and J ends, which lost 6 bases and 0 bases, there was a span of 11 bases. CDR3 loop: CASRKDRLNTEAFF. The CDR3 DNA reads TGTGCCAGCAGGAAGGACAGATTGAACACTGAAGCTTTCTTT.

There are many counts of this clonotype. The chain recombines TRBV7-2 with TRBJ1-5, with 10 bases matching TRBD1. Looked up from germline, CDR1 is SGHTA and CDR2 is FQGNSA. The J segment lost 7 bases and the V segment lost 4 bases, leaving 4 bases of the junction unmatched. The CDR3 runs to 14 residues. As DNA, the CDR3 is TGTGCCAGCAGCTACGACAGGGGGCGGCAGCCCCAGCATTTT. Amino acids: CASSYDRGRQPQHF.

The chain combines TRBV7-9 with TRBJ2-7; 8 nucleotides match TRBD1. This CDR3 contains 17 residues. With 4 bases clipped from V and 2 bases from J, the junction kept 13 bases outside the gene matches. Germline CDR1 SEHNR, CDR2 FQNEAQ (reference sequence). The CDR3 region has the DNA TGTGCCAGCAGCTCCAGTCGACAGGGGAACCTTACCTACGAGCAGTACTTC. As protein: CASSSSRQGNLTYEQYF.